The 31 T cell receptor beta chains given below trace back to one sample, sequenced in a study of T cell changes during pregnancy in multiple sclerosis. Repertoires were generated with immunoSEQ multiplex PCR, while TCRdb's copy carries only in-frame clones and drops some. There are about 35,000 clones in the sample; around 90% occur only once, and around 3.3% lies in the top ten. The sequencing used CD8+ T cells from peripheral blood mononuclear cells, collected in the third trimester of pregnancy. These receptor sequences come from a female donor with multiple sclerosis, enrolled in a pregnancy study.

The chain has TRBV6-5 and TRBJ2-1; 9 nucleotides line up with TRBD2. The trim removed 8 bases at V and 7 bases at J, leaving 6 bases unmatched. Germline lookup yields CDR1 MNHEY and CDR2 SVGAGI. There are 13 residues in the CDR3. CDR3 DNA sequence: TGTGCCAGCGGCGGGGGGGGGAGTAATGAGCAGTTCTTC. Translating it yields CASGGGGSNEQFF.

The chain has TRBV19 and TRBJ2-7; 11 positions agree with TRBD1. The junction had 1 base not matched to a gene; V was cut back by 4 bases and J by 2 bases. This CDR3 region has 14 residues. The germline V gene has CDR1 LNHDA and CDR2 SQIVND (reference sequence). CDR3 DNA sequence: TGTGCCAGTAGTAAGGGACAGGGGGCCTACGAGCAGTACTTC. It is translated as CASSKGQGAYEQYF. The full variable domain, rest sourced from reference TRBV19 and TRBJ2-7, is DGGITQSPKYLFRKEGQNVTLSCEQNLNHDAMYWYRQDPGQGLRLIYYSQIVNDFQKGDIAEGYSVSREKKESFPLTVTSAQKNPTAFYLCASSKGQGAYEQYFGPGTRLTVT.

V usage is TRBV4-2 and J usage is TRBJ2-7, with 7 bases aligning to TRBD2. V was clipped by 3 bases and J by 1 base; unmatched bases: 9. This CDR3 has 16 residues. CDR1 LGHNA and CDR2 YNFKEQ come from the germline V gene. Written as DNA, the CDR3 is TGTGCCAGCAGCCAGGAGGGTGGGGGGGGTTCCTACGAGCAGTACTTC. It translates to CASSQEGGGGSYEQYF.

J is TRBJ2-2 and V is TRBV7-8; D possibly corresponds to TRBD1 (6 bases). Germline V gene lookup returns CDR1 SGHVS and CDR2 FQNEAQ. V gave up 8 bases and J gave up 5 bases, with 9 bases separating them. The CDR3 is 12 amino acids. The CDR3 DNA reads TGTGCCAGCCCACAGGGAACCGGGGAGCTGTTTTTT. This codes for CASPQGTGELFF.

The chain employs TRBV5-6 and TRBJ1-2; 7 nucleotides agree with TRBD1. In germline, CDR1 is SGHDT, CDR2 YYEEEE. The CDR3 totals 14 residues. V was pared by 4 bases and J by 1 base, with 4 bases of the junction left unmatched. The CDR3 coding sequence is TGTGCCAGCAGCCCGGGACAGCTTAACTATGGCTACACCTTC. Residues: CASSPGQLNYGYTF. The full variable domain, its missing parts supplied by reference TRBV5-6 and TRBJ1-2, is DAGVTQSPTHLIKTRGQQVTLRCSPKSGHDTVSWYQQALGQGPQFIFQYYEEEERQRGNFPDRFSGHQFPNYSSELNVNALLLGDSALYLCASSPGQLNYGYTFGSGTRLTVV.

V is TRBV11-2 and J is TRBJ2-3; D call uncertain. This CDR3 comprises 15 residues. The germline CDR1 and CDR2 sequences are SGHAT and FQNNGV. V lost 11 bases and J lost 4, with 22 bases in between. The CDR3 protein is CASLLRTTVADTQYF. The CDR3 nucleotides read TGTGCCTCCCTCTTGCGCACGACTGTCGCAGATACGCAGTATTTT.

CDR3 bases: TGTGCCAGTAGTATTGACTCCTATGAGCAGTTCTTC. This sequence encodes CASSIDSYEQFF. The chain couples TRBV19 to TRBJ2-1; no definite D call. Trimming removed 3 bases from V and 8 bases from J, with 8 bases in between. Germline CDR1 and CDR2: LNHDA and SQIVND (reference sequence). The CDR3 runs to 12 residues.

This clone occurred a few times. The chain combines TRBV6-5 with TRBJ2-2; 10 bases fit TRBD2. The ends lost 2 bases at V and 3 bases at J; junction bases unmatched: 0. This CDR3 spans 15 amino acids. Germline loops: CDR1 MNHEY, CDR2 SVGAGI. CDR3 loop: CASSYSGGDTGELFF. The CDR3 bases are TGTGCCAGCAGTTACAGCGGGGGGGACACCGGGGAGCTGTTTTTT.

The CDR3 sequence: CASSLAGGTTDTQYF. CDR3 bases: TGTGCCAGCAGCTTAGCGGGGGGCACCACAGATACGCAGTATTTT. The chain is built from TRBV11-2 and TRBJ2-3, with TRBD2 as a possible D gene (7 bases). Germline assignment: CDR1 SGHAT and CDR2 FQNNGV. The CDR3 is made up of 15 amino acids. The ends were cut back, 1 base at V and 2 bases at J, with 10 bases in the middle.

This CDR3 is CASSFGTAYYEQYF. In DNA form, the CDR3 reads TGTGCCAGCAGTTTCGGGACAGCATACTACGAGCAGTACTTC. This chain joins TRBV27 and TRBJ2-7; TRBD1 aligns across 7 bases. This CDR3 is 14 amino acids long. With V trimmed by 3 bases and J by 3 bases, 5 bases remained unmatched. Germline V gives CDR1 MNHEY, CDR2 SMNVEV (reference sequence).

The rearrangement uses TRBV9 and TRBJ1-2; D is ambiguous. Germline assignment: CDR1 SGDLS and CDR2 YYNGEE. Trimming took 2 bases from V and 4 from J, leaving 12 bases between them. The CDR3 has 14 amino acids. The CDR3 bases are TGTGCCAGCAGCGTCTCCGGGAGACCCTATGGCTACACCTTC. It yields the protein CASSVSGRPYGYTF. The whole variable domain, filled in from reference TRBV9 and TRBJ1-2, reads DSGVTQTPKHLITATGQRVTLRCSPRSGDLSVYWYQQSLDQGLQFLIQYYNGEERAKGNILERFSAQQFPDLHSELNLSSLELGDSALYFCASSVSGRPYGYTFGSGTRLTVV.

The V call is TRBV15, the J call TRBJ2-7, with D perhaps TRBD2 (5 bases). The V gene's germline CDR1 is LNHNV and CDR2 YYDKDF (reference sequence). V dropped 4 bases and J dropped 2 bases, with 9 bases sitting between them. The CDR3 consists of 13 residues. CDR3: CATSIRGTYEQYF. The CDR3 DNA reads TGTGCCACCAGCATACGGGGTACCTACGAGCAGTACTTC.

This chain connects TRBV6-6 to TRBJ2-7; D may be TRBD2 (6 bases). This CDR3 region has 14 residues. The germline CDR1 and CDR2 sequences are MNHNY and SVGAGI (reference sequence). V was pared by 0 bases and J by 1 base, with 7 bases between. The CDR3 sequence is CASSYSGGSYEQYF. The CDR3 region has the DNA TGTGCCAGCAGTTACTCTGGGGGGTCCTACGAGCAGTACTTC.

DNA of the CDR3: TGTGCCAGCAGTTACTCGACAGTGGCAGATACGCAGTATTTT. It yields the protein CASSYSTVADTQYF. The rearrangement joins TRBV6-5 to TRBJ2-3, with D maybe TRBD1 (5 bases). With 0 bases removed from V and 4 bases from J, the gap between germline ends came to 8 bases. CDR1 is MNHEY and CDR2 is SVGAGI in the germline V gene. This CDR3 has 14 residues.

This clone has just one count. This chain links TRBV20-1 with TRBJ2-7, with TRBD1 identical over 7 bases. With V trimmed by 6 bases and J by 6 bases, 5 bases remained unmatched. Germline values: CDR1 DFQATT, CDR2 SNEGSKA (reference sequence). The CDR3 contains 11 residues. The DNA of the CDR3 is TGCAGTGCCACGACAGGGTCCGAGCAGTACTTC. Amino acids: CSATTGSEQYF.

CDR3 sequence: CASSSIPGQGSSNEQFF. The CDR3 nucleotides read TGTGCCAGCAGCTCCATCCCGGGACAGGGGAGTTCCAATGAGCAGTTCTTC. V usage is TRBV7-7 and J usage is TRBJ2-1; 10 bases map to TRBD1. With 4 bases clipped from V and 6 bases from J, the junction kept 12 bases outside the gene matches. The CDR3 consists of 17 residues. The germline V gene encodes CDR1 SSHAT and CDR2 FNYEAQ (reference sequence).

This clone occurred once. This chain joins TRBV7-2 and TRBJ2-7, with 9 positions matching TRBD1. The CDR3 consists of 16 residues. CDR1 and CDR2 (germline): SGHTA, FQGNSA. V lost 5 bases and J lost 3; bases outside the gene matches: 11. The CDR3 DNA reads TGTGCCAGCAGCCTACTGGGACAGGGAATTAACTACGAGCAGTACTTC. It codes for CASSLLGQGINYEQYF. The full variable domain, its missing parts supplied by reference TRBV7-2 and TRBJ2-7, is GAGVSQSPSNKVTEKGKDVELRCDPISGHTALYWYRQSLGQGLEFLIYFQGNSAPDKSGLPSDRFSAERTGGSVSTLTIQRTQQEDSAVYLCASSLLGQGINYEQYFGPGTRLTVT.

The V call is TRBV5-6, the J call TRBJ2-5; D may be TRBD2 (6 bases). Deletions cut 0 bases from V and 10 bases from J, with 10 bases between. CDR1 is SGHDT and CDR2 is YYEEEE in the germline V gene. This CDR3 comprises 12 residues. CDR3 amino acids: CASSLGRGDQYF. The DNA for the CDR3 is TGTGCCAGCAGCTTGGGGAGGGGAGACCAGTACTTC. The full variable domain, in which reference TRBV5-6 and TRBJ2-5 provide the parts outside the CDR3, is DAGVTQSPTHLIKTRGQQVTLRCSPKSGHDTVSWYQQALGQGPQFIFQYYEEEERQRGNFPDRFSGHQFPNYSSELNVNALLLGDSALYLCASSLGRGDQYFGPGTRLLVL.

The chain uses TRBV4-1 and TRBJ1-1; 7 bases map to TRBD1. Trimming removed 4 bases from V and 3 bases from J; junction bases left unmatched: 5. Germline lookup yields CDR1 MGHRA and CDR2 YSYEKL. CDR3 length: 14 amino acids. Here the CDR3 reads CASSRDRVYTEAFF. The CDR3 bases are TGCGCCAGCAGCCGAGACAGGGTATACACTGAAGCTTTCTTT.

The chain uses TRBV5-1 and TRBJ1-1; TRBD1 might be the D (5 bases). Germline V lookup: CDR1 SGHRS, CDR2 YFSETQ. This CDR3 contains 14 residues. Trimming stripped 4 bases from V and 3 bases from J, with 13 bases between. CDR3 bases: TGCGCCAGCAGCCGCGTGGCGGGGGACACTGAAGCTTTCTTT. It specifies CASSRVAGDTEAFF.

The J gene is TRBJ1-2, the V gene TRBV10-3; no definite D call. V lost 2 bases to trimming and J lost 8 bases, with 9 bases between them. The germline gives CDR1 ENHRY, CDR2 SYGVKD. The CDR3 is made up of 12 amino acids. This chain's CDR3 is CAISEIDVGYTF. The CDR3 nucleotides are TGTGCCATCAGTGAGATAGATGTGGGCTACACCTTC.

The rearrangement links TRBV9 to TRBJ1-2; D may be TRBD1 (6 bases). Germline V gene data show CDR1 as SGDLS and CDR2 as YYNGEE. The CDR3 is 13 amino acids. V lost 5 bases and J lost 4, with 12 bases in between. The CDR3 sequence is CASRGGGSYGYTF. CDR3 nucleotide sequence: TGTGCCAGCAGGGGAGGGGGGTCCTATGGCTACACCTTC.

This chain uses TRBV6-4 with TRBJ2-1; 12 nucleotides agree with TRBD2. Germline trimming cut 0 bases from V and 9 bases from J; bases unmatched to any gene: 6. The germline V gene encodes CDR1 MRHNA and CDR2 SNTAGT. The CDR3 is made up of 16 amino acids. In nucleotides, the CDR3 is TGTGCCAGCAGTGACTCATCTAGCGGGGGGGCCGGTGAGCAGTTCTTC. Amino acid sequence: CASSDSSSGGAGEQFF.

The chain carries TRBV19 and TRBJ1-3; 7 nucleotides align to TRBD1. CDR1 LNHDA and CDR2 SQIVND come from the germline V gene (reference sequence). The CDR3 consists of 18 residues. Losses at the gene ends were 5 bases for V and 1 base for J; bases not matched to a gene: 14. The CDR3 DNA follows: TGTGCCAGTAGTCCGTACCTCACCGACAGGGCGTCTGGAAACACCATATATTTT. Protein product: CASSPYLTDRASGNTIYF.

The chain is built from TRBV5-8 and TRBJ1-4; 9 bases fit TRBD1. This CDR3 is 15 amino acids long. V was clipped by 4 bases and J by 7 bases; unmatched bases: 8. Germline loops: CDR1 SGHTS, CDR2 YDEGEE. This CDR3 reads CASSRGQGRREKLFF. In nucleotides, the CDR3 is TGTGCCAGCAGCCGAGGACAGGGGCGGCGTGAAAAACTGTTTTTT.

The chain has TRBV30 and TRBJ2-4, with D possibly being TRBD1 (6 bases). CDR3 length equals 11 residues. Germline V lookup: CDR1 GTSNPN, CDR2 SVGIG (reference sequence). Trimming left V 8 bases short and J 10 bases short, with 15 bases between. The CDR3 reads CATDGGPIQYF. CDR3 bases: TGTGCCACCGATGGGGGCCCGATTCAGTACTTC.

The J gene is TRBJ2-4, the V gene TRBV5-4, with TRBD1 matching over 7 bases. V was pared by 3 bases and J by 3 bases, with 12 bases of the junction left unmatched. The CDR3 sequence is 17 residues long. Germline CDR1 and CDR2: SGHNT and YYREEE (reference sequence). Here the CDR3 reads CASSWVGQMRGKNIQYF. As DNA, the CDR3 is TGTGCCAGCAGCTGGGTGGGACAGATGAGGGGCAAAAACATTCAGTACTTC.

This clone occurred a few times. The CDR3 DNA follows: TGTGCCAGCAGCGGACGGGACAGGGGTACCCACGAGCAGTACTTC. Amino acids: CASSGRDRGTHEQYF. The rearrangement uses TRBV9 and TRBJ2-7; 10 nucleotides agree with TRBD1. The ends lost 3 bases at V and 5 bases at J; junction bases unmatched: 8. The CDR3 totals 15 residues. Per the germline V gene, CDR1 is SGDLS and CDR2 is YYNGEE. Combining the CDR3 with reference TRBV9 and TRBJ2-7 gives the whole variable domain DSGVTQTPKHLITATGQRVTLRCSPRSGDLSVYWYQQSLDQGLQFLIQYYNGEERAKGNILERFSAQQFPDLHSELNLSSLELGDSALYFCASSGRDRGTHEQYFGPGTRLTVT.

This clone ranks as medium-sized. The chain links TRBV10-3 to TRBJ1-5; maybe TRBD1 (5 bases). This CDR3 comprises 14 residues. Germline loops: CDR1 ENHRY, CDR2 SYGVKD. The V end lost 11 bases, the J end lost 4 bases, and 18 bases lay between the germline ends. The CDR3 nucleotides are TGTGCCTCCGGGACGGGGGATCTGAATCAGCCCCAGCATTTT. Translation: CASGTGDLNQPQHF.

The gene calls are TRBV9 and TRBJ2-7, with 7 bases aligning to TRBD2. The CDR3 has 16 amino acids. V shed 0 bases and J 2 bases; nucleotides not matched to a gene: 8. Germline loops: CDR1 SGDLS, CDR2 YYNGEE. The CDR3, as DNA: TGTGCCAGCAGCGTAGATTGGCTAGCGGACCCCTACGAGCAGTACTTC. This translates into CASSVDWLADPYEQYF.

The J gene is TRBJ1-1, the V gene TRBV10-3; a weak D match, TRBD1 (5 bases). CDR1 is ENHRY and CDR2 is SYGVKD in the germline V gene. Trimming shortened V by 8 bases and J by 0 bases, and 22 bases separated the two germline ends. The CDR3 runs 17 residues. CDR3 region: CAISVESGSYMNTEAFF. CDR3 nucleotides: TGTGCCATCTCGGTCGAGTCAGGGTCCTACATGAACACTGAAGCTTTCTTT.